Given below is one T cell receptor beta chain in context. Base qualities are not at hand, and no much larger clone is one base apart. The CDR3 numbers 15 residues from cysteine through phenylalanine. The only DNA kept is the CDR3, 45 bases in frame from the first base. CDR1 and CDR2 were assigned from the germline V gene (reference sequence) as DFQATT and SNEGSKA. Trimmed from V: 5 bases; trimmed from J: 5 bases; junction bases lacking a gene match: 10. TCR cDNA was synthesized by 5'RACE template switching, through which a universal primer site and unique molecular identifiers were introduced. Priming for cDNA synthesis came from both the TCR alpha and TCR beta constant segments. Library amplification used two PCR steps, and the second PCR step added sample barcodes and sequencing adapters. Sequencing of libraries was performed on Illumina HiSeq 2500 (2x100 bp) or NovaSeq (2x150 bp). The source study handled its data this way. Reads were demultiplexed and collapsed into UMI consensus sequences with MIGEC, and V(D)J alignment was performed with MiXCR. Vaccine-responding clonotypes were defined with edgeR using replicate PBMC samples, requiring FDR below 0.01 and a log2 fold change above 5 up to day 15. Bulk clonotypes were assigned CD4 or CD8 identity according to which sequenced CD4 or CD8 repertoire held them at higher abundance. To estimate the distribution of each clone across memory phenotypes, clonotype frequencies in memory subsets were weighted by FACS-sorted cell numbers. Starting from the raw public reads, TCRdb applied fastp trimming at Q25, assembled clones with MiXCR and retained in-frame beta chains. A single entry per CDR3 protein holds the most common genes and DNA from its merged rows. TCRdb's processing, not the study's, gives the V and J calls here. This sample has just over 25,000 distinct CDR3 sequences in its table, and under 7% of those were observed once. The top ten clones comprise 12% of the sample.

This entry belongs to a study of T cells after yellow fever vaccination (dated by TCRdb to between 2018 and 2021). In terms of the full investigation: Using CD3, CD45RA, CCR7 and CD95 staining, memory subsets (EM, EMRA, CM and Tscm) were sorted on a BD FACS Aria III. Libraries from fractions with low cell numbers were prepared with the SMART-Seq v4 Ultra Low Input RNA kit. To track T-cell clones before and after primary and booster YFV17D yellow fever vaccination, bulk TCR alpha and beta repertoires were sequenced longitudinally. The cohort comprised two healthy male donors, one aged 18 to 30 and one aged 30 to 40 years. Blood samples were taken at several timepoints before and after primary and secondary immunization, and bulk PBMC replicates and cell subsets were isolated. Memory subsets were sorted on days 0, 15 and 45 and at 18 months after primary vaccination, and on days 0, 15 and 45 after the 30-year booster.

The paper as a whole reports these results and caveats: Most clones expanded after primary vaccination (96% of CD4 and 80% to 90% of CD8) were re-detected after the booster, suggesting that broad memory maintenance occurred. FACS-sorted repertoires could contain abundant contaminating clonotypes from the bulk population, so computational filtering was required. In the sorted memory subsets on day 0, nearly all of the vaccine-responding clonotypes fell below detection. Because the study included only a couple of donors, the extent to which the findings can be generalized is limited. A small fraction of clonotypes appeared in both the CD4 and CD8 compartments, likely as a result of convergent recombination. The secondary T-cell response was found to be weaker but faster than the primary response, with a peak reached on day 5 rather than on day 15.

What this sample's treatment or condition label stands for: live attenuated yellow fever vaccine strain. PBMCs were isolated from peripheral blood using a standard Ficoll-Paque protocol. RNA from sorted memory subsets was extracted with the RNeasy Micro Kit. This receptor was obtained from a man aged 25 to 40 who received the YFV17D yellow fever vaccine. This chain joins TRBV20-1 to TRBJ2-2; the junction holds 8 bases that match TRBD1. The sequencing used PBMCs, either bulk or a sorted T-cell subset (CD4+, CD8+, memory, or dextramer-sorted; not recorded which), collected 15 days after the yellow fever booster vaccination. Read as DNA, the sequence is TGCAGTGCTGTGGGGAACAGGGGGAATACCGGGGAGCTGTTTTTT. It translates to CSAVGNRGNTGELFF.